This T cell receptor beta chain stems from a study of shared clonotypes between healthy human individuals. Profiling relied on immunoSEQ multiplex PCR, and the TCRdb table lists in-frame clones only, not all of them. The sample yields approximately 2.5 million clones, over 85% seen once. Input material: naive CD4+ T cells from PBMCs. As to subset: CD45RA+ positively selected. This receptor was taken from a young man in good health. Some clones in this sample may be carry-over from other donors' samples.

The CDR3 loop is CASSLGGDPRETQYF. DNA of the CDR3: TGTGCCAGCAGCTTAGGCGGGGACCCTCGGGAGACCCAGTACTTC. The chain links TRBV7-7 to TRBJ2-5; D is perhaps TRBD2 (6 bases). Between the trimmed V and J ends, which lost 1 base and 5 bases, there was a span of 14 bases. The CDR3 loop spans 15 amino acids. The germline V gene encodes CDR1 SSHAT and CDR2 FNYEAQ (reference sequence).